The subject of this entry is one TCR beta chain. TCRdb re-called the RT-PCR reads with MiXCR, one entry per CDR3 protein. The sample comprises a few hundred thousand distinct CDR3 sequences, roughly an eighth of which are singletons, and around a tenth rests with the top ten. This specimen comes from a study of patients and donors after allogeneic stem cell transplantation. V was trimmed by 5 bases and J by 0 bases, leaving 15 bases between them. Germline loops: CDR1 DFQATT, CDR2 SNEGSKA (reference sequence). The CDR3 is 15 residues long. This sequence joins TRBV20-1 and TRBJ2-3; D is undetermined. The sequencing sample was made of blood, either unsorted or a sorted T cell fraction (not recorded which). The clonotype comes from a human donor who was either an allogeneic HSCT recipient or a stem cell or donor lymphocyte infusion donor (not recorded which). It is not recorded whose cells these are; they may come from a transplant donor. The DNA of the CDR3 is TGCAGTGCTCCGGTAGGCGGAGCTAGCACAGATACGCAGTATTTT. It yields the protein CSAPVGGASTDTQYF.